This T cell receptor beta chain was profiled in a study of glioma-infiltrating T cells after dendritic cell vaccination. CDR3 length equals 15 residues. CDR1 is SGDLS, CDR2 YYNGEE, per germline. Trimming stripped 0 bases from V and 3 bases from J, with 13 bases between. The time point: after dendritic cell vaccination, including at tumor progression/relapse. Libraries were prepared by immunoSEQ multiplex PCR; TCRdb keeps only in-frame clonotypes and omits some of them. Of 80,000 to 100,000 clones listed, 80% are singletons. The sample consisted of blood, taken after dendritic cell vaccination. This clonotype was sampled from a human donor with glioblastoma. This chain uses TRBV9 with TRBJ2-7, with a tentative D call TRBD2 (6 bases). The CDR3 bases are TGTGCCAGCAGCGTAGCCCCAACTAGCAACTACGAGCAGTACTTC. This sequence encodes CASSVAPTSNYEQYF.